These 24 T cell receptor beta chains came from one sample sequenced in a study of spatial heterogeneity in lung cancer (dated by TCRdb to between 2018 and 2021). The library relied on 5' RACE. Sequencing was carried out with a NextSeq 500. Using fastp trimming at Q25 and MiXCR clonotype assembly, TCRdb reanalyzed the public sequencing data and kept in-frame beta chains. All rows with the same CDR3 protein become a single entry with the most common DNA and genes. The sample table shows 8,800 or so distinct CDR3 sequences, and roughly 4% are seen once. Around a sixth of the sample comes from the top ten. The time point label, read with the paper, signifies: blood taken at disease recurrence. Whole RNA extracted from tumor and nontumor lung tissue, or from cryopreserved PBMC samples, was used for TCR sequencing without cell sorting. The source was PBMCs, collected at recurrence. The receptors were gathered from a female donor with early-stage non-small cell lung cancer.

Sample share makes this clonotype medium-sized. This beta chain represents an off-target read in a library built for alpha chains; its size is of limited meaning. V gene TRBV4-1 combines with J gene TRBJ1-2, with no clear D. Germline V gene lookup returns CDR1 MGHRA and CDR2 YSYEKL. This CDR3 is 13 amino acids long. Trimming removed 1 base at V and 8 bases at J, with 11 bases between. CDR3 protein: CASSQGNSRGYTF. The CDR3 coding sequence is TGCGCCAGCAGCCAAGGTAACAGCAGGGGCTACACCTTC.

Ten or more counts support this clonotype. This beta chain lies outside the target of a library built for alpha chains; its clone size means little. The chain recombines TRBV5-1 with TRBJ2-6; no firm D call. This CDR3 region has 17 residues. The germline CDR1 and CDR2 sequences are SGHRS and YFSETQ. V was pared by 4 bases and J by 2 bases, with 16 bases between. The CDR3, as DNA: TGCGCCAGCAGCCCGACTTTTCGGGTTCCTGGGGCCAACGTCCTGACTTTC. This sequence encodes CASSPTFRVPGANVLTF.

In this sample, this clonotype turned up many times. This beta chain was picked up by a library intended for alpha chains and is off target, so its count carries little meaning. In DNA form, the CDR3 reads TGTGCCAGCAGCCAGGGGGATGAAGCTTTCTTT. It is translated as CASSQGDEAFF. J is TRBJ1-1 and V is TRBV7-3; 7 bases fit TRBD1. V was clipped by 5 bases and J by 7 bases; unmatched bases: 1. The CDR3 extends over 11 amino acids. The germline CDR1 and CDR2 sequences are SGHTA and FQGTGA.

Remarks on this clonotype: In a library made to pick up alpha chains, this beta chain is a stray read with a size that means little. The V gene is TRBV5-1, the J gene TRBJ2-5, with D possibly being TRBD1 or TRBD2 (6 bases each). Trimming cost V 3 bases and J 0 bases, with 15 bases left between them. This CDR3 is 16 amino acids long. Germline V gene lookup returns CDR1 SGHRS and CDR2 YFSETQ. The CDR3 protein is CASSSRRDTYQETQYF. The CDR3 DNA reads as TGCGCCAGCAGCTCCCGGAGGGACACCTACCAAGAGACCCAGTACTTC.

This clonotype has ten or more counts. The library was designed around alpha chains, so this beta chain is a stray read whose abundance carries little weight. The V gene is TRBV14, the J gene TRBJ1-3, with TRBD1 matching over 8 bases. The CDR3 is 15 amino acids. Germline V gives CDR1 SGHDN, CDR2 FVKESK. V dropped 2 bases and J dropped 7; count of bases not matched to a gene: 7. For the CDR3, the DNA is TGTGCCAGCAGCCAAAAACAGGGGGTATGGAACACCATATATTTT. Amino acids: CASSQKQGVWNTIYF.

Comments on this clonotype: This may arise from a read error, as a much more abundant clone is one base away. As an off-target read in a library built for alpha chains, this beta chain has a frequency of little significance. The V gene is TRBV7-6, the J gene TRBJ1-3; the D is unclear. Germline V gene sequence: CDR1 SGHVS, CDR2 FNYEAQ. This CDR3 is 17 amino acids long. V dropped 1 base and J dropped 0 bases, with 13 bases sitting between them. The DNA of the CDR3 is TGTGCCAGCAGCTTAGAAATGGAACAGTCCTCTGGAAACACCATATATTTT. It yields the protein CASSLEMEQSSGNTIYF. The whole variable domain, filled in from reference TRBV7-6 and TRBJ1-3, reads GAGVSQSPRYKVTKRGQDVALRCDPISGHVSLYWYRQALGQGPEFLTYFNYEAQQDKSGLPNDRFSAERPEGSISTLTIQRTEQRDSAMYRCASSLEMEQSSGNTIYFGEGSWLTVV.

With respect to this clonotype: The library was built for alpha chains, so this beta chain is an off-target read and its size means little. Here the CDR3 reads CASSRGGGDTQYF. The CDR3 region has the DNA TGTGCCAGCTCCCGTGGGGGCGGAGATACGCAGTATTTT. The J gene is TRBJ2-3, the V gene TRBV6-6, with a tentative D call TRBD1 (6 bases). Trimming left V 8 bases short and J 5 bases short, with 14 bases between. Germline assignment: CDR1 MNHNY and CDR2 SVGAGI (reference sequence). The CDR3 is made up of 13 amino acids.

This clonotype has ten or more counts. Since the library was made to target alpha chains, this beta chain is a stray read and its abundance is not meaningful. The gene calls are TRBV6-2 or TRBV6-3 and TRBJ2-7; a possible D gene is TRBD1 (5 bases). The CDR3 runs 13 residues. Trimming shortened V by 6 bases and J by 3 bases, and 12 bases separated the two germline ends. Germline V lookup: CDR1 MNHEY, CDR2 SVGEGT. CDR3 sequence (DNA): TGTGCCAGCAGCGGCCGCCAGGGCTACGAGCAGTACTTC. This codes for CASSGRQGYEQYF.

By share of the sample, this clonotype is medium-sized. This beta chain appears as a stray read in a library generated for alpha chains; its size is not informative. The rearrangement uses TRBV11-2 and TRBJ2-2; D is unclear. Germline loops: CDR1 SGHAT, CDR2 FQNNGV. The CDR3 sequence is 14 residues long. Trimming cost V 0 bases and J 2 bases, with 4 bases left between them. The CDR3 region has the DNA TGTGCCAGCAGCTTAGAAATAAACACCGGGGAGCTGTTTTTT. It yields the protein CASSLEINTGELFF.

By frequency in the sample, this clonotype is medium-sized. With the library built for alpha chains, this beta chain is off target and its frequency is not meaningful. V is TRBV6-2 or TRBV6-3 and J is TRBJ1-2; 8 bases agree with TRBD1. The junction had 13 bases not matched to a gene; V was cut back by 2 bases and J by 8 bases. The V gene's germline CDR1 is MNHEY and CDR2 SVGEGT. The CDR3 loop spans 16 amino acids. CDR3 coding DNA: TGTGCCAGCAGTTACGACCCGGACAGGGACGTCTACGGCTACACCTTC. Protein: CASSYDPDRDVYGYTF.

By frequency in the sample, this clonotype is medium-sized (0.01 to 0.1%). This beta chain lies outside the target of a library built for alpha chains; its clone size means little. The rearrangement links TRBV20-1 to TRBJ1-5; 9 bases agree with TRBD1. J lost 0 bases, V lost 3 bases, and 9 bases had no gene match. The CDR3 is 17 amino acids. Germline V lookup: CDR1 DFQATT, CDR2 SNEGSKA (reference sequence). CDR3 sequence reads: CSARGWGQGLSNQPQHF. As DNA, the CDR3 is TGCAGTGCTAGGGGCTGGGGACAGGGCCTTAGCAATCAGCCCCAGCATTTT.

Within the sample, this clonotype is medium-sized. The library was designed around alpha chains, so this beta chain is a stray read whose abundance carries little weight. As DNA, the CDR3 is TGTGCCAGCAAACGAACAGGGGAGGGCTATGGCTACACCTTC. Encoded protein: CASKRTGEGYGYTF. The genes are TRBV2 and TRBJ1-2, with 7 positions matching TRBD1. The CDR3 is 14 amino acids. J gave up 4 bases and V 7 bases, and 9 bases lay outside the gene matches. CDR1 SNHLY and CDR2 FYNNEI come from the germline V gene.

This clonotype was seen many times. This beta chain was picked up by a library intended for alpha chains and is off target, so its count carries little meaning. The V call is TRBV29-1, the J call TRBJ1-1; no reliable D call. Germline V gives CDR1 SQVTM, CDR2 ANQGSEA. Trimming shortened V by 3 bases and J by 3 bases, and 11 bases separated the two germline ends. This CDR3 is 13 amino acids long. The DNA for the CDR3 is TGCAGCGTTGATAAGGCCAGACACACTGAAGCTTTCTTT. Protein: CSVDKARHTEAFF. The full variable domain, its missing parts supplied by reference TRBV29-1 and TRBJ1-1, is SAVISQKPSRDICQRGTSLTIQCQVDSQVTMMFWYRQQPGQSLTLIATANQGSEATYESGFVIDKFPISRPNLTFSTLTVSNMSPEDSSIYLCSVDKARHTEAFFGQGTRLTVV.

This clonotype was seen at least ten times. This beta chain came through as a stray read in a library set up for alpha chains, and its size says little. The chain combines TRBV28 with TRBJ2-1, with D hard to call. The V gene lost 4 bases and the J gene lost 0 bases, with 7 bases spanning the gap. CDR1 and CDR2 (germline): MDHEN, SYDVKM. The CDR3 runs 14 residues. DNA of the CDR3: TGTGCCAGCAGTTCGCCTAGCTCCTACAATGAGCAGTTCTTC. Protein: CASSSPSSYNEQFF. Based on the CDR3 plus reference TRBV28 and TRBJ2-1, the full variable domain is DVKVTQSSRYLVKRTGEKVFLECVQDMDHENMFWYRQDPGLGLRLIYFSYDVKMKEKGDIPEGYSVSREKKERFSLILESASTNQTSMYLCASSSPSSYNEQFFGPGTRLTVL.

In this sample, this clonotype is medium-sized. The library was prepared for alpha chains; this beta chain is a stray read, so its frequency means little. The J gene is TRBJ2-3, the V gene TRBV2; perhaps TRBD1 as D (6 bases). Germline V CDR1 and CDR2: SNHLY, FYNNEI. Trimming removed 8 bases from V and 5 bases from J, with 14 bases in between. CDR3 size: 13 residues. The CDR3 region is CASSDRALDTQYF. The DNA for the CDR3 is TGTGCCAGCTCGGACAGAGCATTAGATACGCAGTATTTT.

Within the sample, this clonotype is medium-sized. Since the library was made to target alpha chains, this beta chain is a stray read and its abundance is not meaningful. This sequence joins TRBV20-1 and TRBJ1-1, with a tentative D call TRBD1 (5 bases). CDR1 DFQATT and CDR2 SNEGSKA come from the germline V gene (reference sequence). CDR3 length equals 14 residues. The V end lost 3 bases, the J end lost 4 bases, and 15 bases lay between the germline ends. Here the CDR3 DNA reads TGCAGTGCTAGTTTGGGCAGGGTGGGCACTGAAGCTTTCTTT. As protein: CSASLGRVGTEAFF.

This clonotype was recorded many times. Little can be read into the size of this beta chain, an off-target read in a library designed for alpha chains. The chain employs TRBV2 and TRBJ2-2; D is unclear. V gave up 9 bases and J gave up 4 bases, with 15 bases separating them. This CDR3 spans 14 amino acids. From germline, CDR1 is SNHLY and CDR2 FYNNEI. CDR3 sequence reads: CASSRSQTTGELFF. The CDR3 DNA follows: TGTGCCAGTAGTCGGAGCCAAACCACCGGGGAGCTGTTTTTT.

This clonotype was detected ten times or more. With the library built for alpha chains, this beta chain is off target and its frequency is not meaningful. The J gene is TRBJ2-7, the V gene TRBV27; the match to TRBD2 covers 11 bases. Germline V gives CDR1 MNHEY, CDR2 SMNVEV (reference sequence). This CDR3 is 16 amino acids long. The V gene end was trimmed by 6 bases and the J gene end by 0 bases; junction bases not matched to a gene: 7. Here the CDR3 DNA reads TGTGCCAGCAGGCAGACTAGCGGGGAGGACTCCTACGAGCAGTACTTC. It translates to CASRQTSGEDSYEQYF.

This clonotype was detected many times. This beta chain is an off-target read within a library intended for alpha chains, so its frequency means little. The genes are TRBV7-2 and TRBJ2-1; TRBD1 aligns across 11 bases. This CDR3 is built from 15 residues. The germline V gene encodes CDR1 SGHTA and CDR2 FQGNSA. With V trimmed by 3 bases and J by 9 bases, 7 bases remained unmatched. Here the CDR3 DNA reads TGTGCCAGCAGCTTCCCGGACAGGGGGCGCTTTGAGCAGTTCTTC. Its translation is CASSFPDRGRFEQFF.

This clonotype occurred once. A library prepared for alpha chains yielded this beta chain as an off-target read; its size is of little meaning. J is TRBJ2-1 and V is TRBV7-3, with TRBD1 as a possible D gene (7 bases). Trimming took 4 bases from V and 9 from J, leaving 22 bases between them. Germline V CDR1 and CDR2: SGHTA, FQGTGA. This CDR3 has 16 residues. In DNA, the CDR3 is TGTGCCAGCAGCTCTTCCCCGCAGGGGGGCCTGGTTGAGCAGTTCTTC. Protein: CASSSSPQGGLVEQFF.

This clonotype was observed at least ten times. This beta chain represents an off-target read in a library built for alpha chains; its size is of limited meaning. The V call is TRBV29-1, the J call TRBJ1-4; a weak D match, TRBD1 (5 bases). This CDR3 has 15 amino acids. Per the germline V gene, CDR1 is SQVTM and CDR2 is ANQGSEA. The ends were cut back, 7 bases at V and 6 bases at J, with 21 bases in the middle. The DNA of the CDR3 is TGCAGCGCCCTGTGGACCGGGGGAAAGGATGAAAAACTGTTTTTT. Its protein product is CSALWTGGKDEKLFF.

There are many counts of this clonotype. Being off target in a library aimed at alpha chains, this beta chain has a size of little meaning. The gene calls are TRBV2 and TRBJ2-3; D unresolved. V lost 7 bases, J lost 0 bases, and 11 bases lay in between. The length of the CDR3 is 14 residues. CDR1 SNHLY and CDR2 FYNNEI come from the germline V gene. The CDR3 nucleotides read TGTGCCAGCACTCGCCCCCTTAGCACAGATACGCAGTATTTT. It encodes CASTRPLSTDTQYF.

In its sample, this clonotype was seen many times. Because this beta chain is a stray read in a library intended to capture alpha chains, its abundance should not be given much weight. The V gene is TRBV7-2, the J gene TRBJ2-1; a possible D gene is TRBD1 (6 bases). Looked up from germline, CDR1 is SGHTA and CDR2 is FQGNSA. V was cut by 1 base and J by 5 bases, with 9 bases left in between. The CDR3 runs 14 residues. The CDR3 DNA is TGTGCCAGCAGCTTAGGCTGGACAGACAATGAGCAGTTCTTC. This translates into CASSLGWTDNEQFF.

About this clonotype: This beta chain was picked up by a library intended for alpha chains and is off target, so its count carries little meaning. The rearrangement joins TRBV10-1 to TRBJ2-1, with D unresolved. This CDR3 comprises 15 residues. Germline V gives CDR1 WNHNN, CDR2 SYGVQD (reference sequence). Between the trimmed V and J ends, which lost 4 bases and 0 bases, there was a span of 10 bases. The CDR3 DNA reads as TGCGCCAGCAGTGCAGGCTTACACTCCTACAATGAGCAGTTCTTC. Translated, it gives CASSAGLHSYNEQFF.